This entry concerns a single T cell receptor (beta chain). This entry is derived from a study of blood T cell repertoires in COVID-19. The Seattle site enrolled patients during active infection and followed them longitudinally. Clones were sequenced by immunoSEQ multiplex PCR, and TCRdb holds only the in-frame ones, with some missing. The sample includes approximately 70,000 clones, about 89% of them seen just once. The CDR3 consists of 12 residues. CDR1 MDHEN and CDR2 SYDVKM come from the germline V gene. Trimming stripped 5 bases from V and 7 bases from J, with 9 bases between. Material: peripheral blood. The sequence was collected from a man aged 50 to 60 with COVID-19, enrolled during active disease. The chain has TRBV28 and TRBJ2-4; D is undetermined. CDR3 residues: CASSPFSNIQYF. Here the CDR3 DNA reads TGTGCCAGCAGTCCTTTCTCTAACATTCAGTACTTC.